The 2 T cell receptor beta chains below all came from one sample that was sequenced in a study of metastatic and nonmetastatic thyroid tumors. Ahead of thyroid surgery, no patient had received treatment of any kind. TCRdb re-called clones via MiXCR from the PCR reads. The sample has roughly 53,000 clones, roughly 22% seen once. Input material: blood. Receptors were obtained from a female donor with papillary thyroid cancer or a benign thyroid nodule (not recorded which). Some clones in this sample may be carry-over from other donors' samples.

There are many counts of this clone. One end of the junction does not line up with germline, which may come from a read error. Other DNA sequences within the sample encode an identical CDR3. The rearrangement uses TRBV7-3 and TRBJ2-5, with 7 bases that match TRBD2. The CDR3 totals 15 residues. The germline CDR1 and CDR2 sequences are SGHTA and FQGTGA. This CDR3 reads CASSLTGGEQETQYF. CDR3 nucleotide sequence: TGTGCCAGCAGCTTAACGGGAGGGGAACAAGAGACTCAGTACTTC.

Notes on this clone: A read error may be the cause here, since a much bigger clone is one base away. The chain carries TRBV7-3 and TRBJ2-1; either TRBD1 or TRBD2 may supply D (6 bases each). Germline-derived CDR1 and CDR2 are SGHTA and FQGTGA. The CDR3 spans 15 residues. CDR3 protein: CASSPGARGYNEHFF. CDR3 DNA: TGTGCCAGCAGCCCGGGGGCCAGGGGCTACAATGAGCATTTCTTC. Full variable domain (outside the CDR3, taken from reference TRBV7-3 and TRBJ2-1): GAGVSQTPSNKVTEKGKYVELRCDPISGHTALYWYRQSLGQGPEFLIYFQGTGAADDSGLPNDRFFAVRPEGSVSTLKIQRTERGDSAVYLCASSPGARGYNEHFFGPGTRLTVL.